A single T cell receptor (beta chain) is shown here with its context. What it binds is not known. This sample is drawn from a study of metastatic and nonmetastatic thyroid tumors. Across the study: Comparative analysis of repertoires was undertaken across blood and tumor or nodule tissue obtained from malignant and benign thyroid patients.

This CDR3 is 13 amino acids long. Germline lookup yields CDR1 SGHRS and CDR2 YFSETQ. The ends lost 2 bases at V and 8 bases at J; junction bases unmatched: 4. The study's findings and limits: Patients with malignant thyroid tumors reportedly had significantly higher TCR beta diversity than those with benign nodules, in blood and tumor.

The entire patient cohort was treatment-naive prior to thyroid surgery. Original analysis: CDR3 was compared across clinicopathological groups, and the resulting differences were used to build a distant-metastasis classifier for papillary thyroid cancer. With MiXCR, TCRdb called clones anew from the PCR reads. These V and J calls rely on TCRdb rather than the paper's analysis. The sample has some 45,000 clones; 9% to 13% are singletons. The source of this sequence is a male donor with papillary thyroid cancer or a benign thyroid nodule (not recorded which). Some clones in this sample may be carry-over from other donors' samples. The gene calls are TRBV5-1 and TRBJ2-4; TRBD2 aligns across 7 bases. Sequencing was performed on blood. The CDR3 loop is CASSFEGRDIQYF. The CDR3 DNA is TGCGCCAGCAGCTTTGAGGGGAGGGACATTCAGTACTTC.